The next 25 T cell receptor beta chains were all read from a single sample in a study of cytomegalovirus exposure and HLA in healthy donors. The PCR contained 60 Vbeta and 13 Jbeta primers. The table came from immunoSEQ multiplex PCR; TCRdb's copy has only in-frame clones and leaves some out. The sample lists 250,000 or so clones, about 86% seen once, with around 8.6% in the top ten. Sequenced sample: PBMCs. The source of these receptors is a woman aged 55-69 years in good health and CMV-seropositive.

CDR3 in amino acids: CASSDMGGHRNSPLHF. CDR3 DNA sequence: TGTGCCAGCAGCGACATGGGTGGACATCGGAATTCACCCCTCCACTTT. The rearrangement uses TRBV25-1 and TRBJ1-6; TRBD1 is a possible D gene (5 bases). The CDR3 runs to 16 residues. Germline V gene data show CDR1 as MGHDK and CDR2 as SYGVNS. V gave up 6 bases and J gave up 7 bases, with 19 bases separating them.

The CDR3 is CASSFSGRGRNEAFF. The CDR3 DNA sequence: TGTGCCAGCAGTTTTTCAGGGAGGGGAAGGAATGAAGCTTTCTTT. The chain couples TRBV6-5 to TRBJ1-1, with D possibly being TRBD1 (5 bases). Deletions cut 4 bases from V and 7 bases from J, with 19 bases between. The length of the CDR3 is 15 residues. Germline lookup yields CDR1 MNHEY and CDR2 SVGAGI.

This chain connects TRBV5-1 to TRBJ1-2; 7 bases are shared with TRBD1. Trimming removed 0 bases from V and 5 bases from J; junction bases left unmatched: 10. Looked up from germline, CDR1 is SGHRS and CDR2 is YFSETQ. The length of the CDR3 is 16 residues. This chain's CDR3 is CASSLGGQSSLYGYTF. The CDR3 DNA reads as TGCGCCAGCAGCTTGGGGGGACAGTCATCTCTATATGGCTACACCTTC.

The V call is TRBV7-2, the J call TRBJ2-3, with a tentative D call TRBD2 (5 bases). The V end lost 3 bases, the J end lost 9 bases, and 16 bases lay between the germline ends. CDR1 and CDR2 from the germline V gene are SGHTA and FQGNSA. There are 14 residues in the CDR3. As DNA, the CDR3 is TGTGCCAGCAGCTTTTTGCAGATAGAGGGAACGCAGTATTTT. Its protein is CASSFLQIEGTQYF.

The CDR3 spells CASSQQGAGYNEQFF. CDR3 bases: TGCGCCAGCAGCCAACAGGGGGCAGGCTACAATGAGCAGTTCTTC. J is TRBJ2-1 and V is TRBV5-1; 9 bases map to TRBD1. The ends lost 4 bases at V and 3 bases at J; junction bases unmatched: 5. This CDR3 is 15 amino acids long. Germline V gene data show CDR1 as SGHRS and CDR2 as YFSETQ.

There are a few counts of this clone. The chain is built from TRBV10-1 and TRBJ1-2, with D tentatively TRBD1 (6 bases). The germline V gene encodes CDR1 WNHNN and CDR2 SYGVQD (reference sequence). The V gene lost 2 bases and the J gene lost 2 bases, with 12 bases spanning the gap. This CDR3 region has 15 residues. The CDR3 region has the DNA TGCGCCAGCAGTGAGACTAGGACAGTGAACTATGGCTACACCTTC. Its protein is CASSETRTVNYGYTF.

This clone is a singleton in its sample. Sequence at one end of the junction differs from germline and may be a read error. The chain joins TRBV7-9 to TRBJ2-3; 7 positions match TRBD2. The CDR3 totals 14 residues. The germline CDR1 and CDR2 sequences are SEHNR and FQNEAQ (reference sequence). The CDR3 is CSSSLSGEGDTQYF. Here the CDR3 DNA reads TGTTCCAGCAGCTTGAGCGGGGAGGGAGATACGCAGTATTTT. The full variable domain, rest sourced from reference TRBV7-9 and TRBJ2-3, is DTGVSQNPRHKITKRGQNVTFRCDPISEHNRLYWYRQTLGQGPEFLTYFQNEAQLEKSRLLSDRFSAERPKGSFSTLEIQRTEQGDSAMYLCSSSLSGEGDTQYFGPGTRLTVL.

CDR3 region: CASSLGGGLNEQFF. The CDR3 DNA follows: TGCGCCAGCAGCTTGGGCGGGGGCTTGAATGAGCAGTTCTTC. The chain is built from TRBV5-1 and TRBJ2-1, with D maybe TRBD2 (7 bases). The CDR3 has 14 residues. Germline V gene data show CDR1 as SGHRS and CDR2 as YFSETQ. The V and J ends lost 0 bases and 7 bases respectively, with 11 bases between them.

The V and J genes are TRBV28 and TRBJ2-7, with a tentative D call TRBD2 (6 bases). With 5 bases removed from V and 3 bases from J, the gap between germline ends came to 8 bases. This CDR3 comprises 12 residues. Germline-derived CDR1 and CDR2 are MDHEN and SYDVKM. CDR3 sequence (DNA): TGTGCCAGCAGTCAGCGGGTCTACGAGCAGTACTTC. This codes for CASSQRVYEQYF. Combining the CDR3 with reference TRBV28 and TRBJ2-7 gives the whole variable domain DVKVTQSSRYLVKRTGEKVFLECVQDMDHENMFWYRQDPGLGLRLIYFSYDVKMKEKGDIPEGYSVSREKKERFSLILESASTNQTSMYLCASSQRVYEQYFGPGTRLTVT.

This clone occurred once. The CDR3 spells CASRFRGSDTEAFF. DNA for the CDR3: TGTGCCAGCAGATTCAGGGGGTCTGACACTGAAGCTTTCTTT. The genes are TRBV6-5 and TRBJ1-1, with TRBD1 identical over 7 bases. V was pared by 6 bases and J by 3 bases, with 7 bases of the junction left unmatched. The CDR3 runs to 14 residues. Germline CDR1 MNHEY, CDR2 SVGAGI.

The rearrangement joins TRBV4-1 to TRBJ2-5; 9 bases align to TRBD2. CDR3 length: 15 residues. Germline V lookup: CDR1 MGHRA, CDR2 YSYEKL. Germline trimming cut 1 base from V and 4 bases from J; bases unmatched to any gene: 4. The CDR3 coding sequence is TGCGCCAGCAGCCAAGGTGGGCGGGGGGGAGAGACCCAGTACTTC. Its protein product is CASSQGGRGGETQYF.

The genes are TRBV30 and TRBJ1-1; D not resolved. Trimming stripped 0 bases from V and 6 bases from J, with 5 bases between. Germline V lookup: CDR1 GTSNPN, CDR2 SVGIG (reference sequence). The CDR3 has 11 residues. Here the CDR3 reads CAWSVRSEAFF. The DNA of the CDR3 is TGTGCCTGGAGTGTACGGTCTGAAGCTTTCTTT.

The chain carries TRBV30 and TRBJ2-2; possibly TRBD2 for D (5 bases). The CDR3 spans 11 residues. V lost 5 bases and J 9 bases, leaving 10 bases between the germline ends. CDR1 GTSNPN and CDR2 SVGIG come from the germline V gene (reference sequence). The CDR3 DNA is TGTGCCTGGGGCGAGGGTTGGGAGCTGTTTTTT. This sequence encodes CAWGEGWELFF.

The rearrangement uses TRBV5-1 and TRBJ2-5; D not certain. Trimming removed 1 base from V and 7 bases from J, with 8 bases in between. The germline V gene has CDR1 SGHRS and CDR2 YFSETQ. The CDR3 has 12 amino acids. CDR3 protein: CASSLFLGTQYF. The CDR3 bases are TGCGCCAGCAGCTTGTTTCTCGGGACCCAGTACTTC.

This chain connects TRBV4-1 to TRBJ2-7; possibly TRBD2 for D (5 bases). Germline loops: CDR1 MGHRA, CDR2 YSYEKL. The CDR3 is made up of 16 amino acids. Trimming cost V 4 bases and J 3 bases, with 19 bases left between them. CDR3 in amino acids: CASSLQGPMAGYEQYF. The CDR3 coding sequence is TGCGCCAGCAGCCTCCAAGGCCCTATGGCGGGCTACGAGCAGTACTTC.

CDR3: CASSNNMGQGASDTQYF. CDR3 DNA sequence: TGTGCCAGCAGCAATAATATGGGACAGGGGGCGTCAGATACGCAGTATTTT. The rearrangement uses TRBV9 and TRBJ2-3; 12 bases are shared with TRBD1. This CDR3 has 17 residues. The germline CDR1 and CDR2 sequences are SGDLS and YYNGEE. V was clipped by 4 bases and J by 4 bases; unmatched bases: 10.

The chain joins TRBV5-5 to TRBJ2-3, with D perhaps matching TRBD2 (5 bases). V was clipped by 1 base and J by 2 bases, with 11 bases between them. The CDR3 is 15 residues long. Germline CDR1 and CDR2: SGHKS and YYEKEE (reference sequence). The CDR3 DNA reads as TGTGCCAGCAGCTTGATTCAGGACTTCACAGATACGCAGTATTTT. Encoded protein: CASSLIQDFTDTQYF. Full variable domain (outside the CDR3, taken from reference TRBV5-5 and TRBJ2-3): DAGVTQSPTHLIKTRGQQVTLRCSPISGHKSVSWYQQVLGQGPQFIFQYYEKEERGRGNFPDRFSARQFPNYSSELNVNALLLGDSALYLCASSLIQDFTDTQYFGPGTRLTVL.

The chain employs TRBV7-9 and TRBJ1-3, with D perhaps TRBD1 (5 bases). In germline, CDR1 is SEHNR, CDR2 FQNEAQ (reference sequence). Deletions cut 4 bases from V and 4 bases from J, with 8 bases between. The CDR3 is 13 residues long. CDR3: CASSYRQGNTIYF. The CDR3 DNA is TGTGCCAGCAGCTACCGACAGGGAAACACCATATATTTT.

The chain uses TRBV5-5 and TRBJ1-5; 7 nucleotides line up with TRBD1. CDR3 size: 15 residues. The V and J ends lost 4 bases and 3 bases, in that order; junction bases with no gene match: 7. The germline V gene encodes CDR1 SGHKS and CDR2 YYEKEE (reference sequence). The CDR3 is CASSADRSSNQPQHF. The CDR3 nucleotides read TGTGCCAGCAGCGCGGACAGGAGCTCCAATCAGCCCCAGCATTTT.

This sequence joins TRBV18 and TRBJ1-2; D not certain. Germline V gene data show CDR1 as KGHSH and CDR2 as LQKENI. The ends were cut back, 6 bases at V and 8 bases at J, with 13 bases in the middle. This CDR3 has 12 residues. As DNA, the CDR3 is TGTGCCAGCTCCCCCCCAGGCAACGGCTACACCTTC. Protein: CASSPPGNGYTF.

The rearrangement links TRBV10-1 to TRBJ2-3; D uncertain. Trimming left V 5 bases short and J 6 bases short, with 6 bases between. Per germline, CDR1 WNHNN and CDR2 SYGVQD (reference sequence). The CDR3 is 11 amino acids. The DNA of the CDR3 is TGCGCCAGCAGTTTCGGTGATACGCAGTATTTT. Amino acid sequence: CASSFGDTQYF.

Written as DNA, the CDR3 is TGCGCCAGCAGGACCGGGACAGGGTTCGAGCAGTACTTC. It yields the protein CASRTGTGFEQYF. V is TRBV5-1 and J is TRBJ2-5; 9 bases line up with TRBD1. The DNA end lines up better with TRBJ2-7; the J call may be wrong. The germline CDR1 and CDR2 sequences are SGHRS and YFSETQ. The CDR3 extends over 13 amino acids.

This clone is a singleton in its sample. The chain uses TRBV6-1 and TRBJ1-2; a possible D gene is TRBD1 (6 bases). The V end was cut by 0 bases, the J end by 6 bases, with 17 bases between. Germline V gene sequence: CDR1 MNHNS, CDR2 SASEGT. The CDR3 is 16 residues long. CDR3 protein: CASSEAYRASKNGYTF. The CDR3 DNA is TGTGCCAGCAGTGAAGCCTACAGGGCCTCAAAGAATGGCTACACCTTC.

This clone was seen just once. This chain links TRBV7-3 with TRBJ1-3; D may be TRBD1 (6 bases). CDR1 SGHTA and CDR2 FQGTGA come from the germline V gene. The CDR3 has 16 residues. V was clipped by 2 bases and J by 4 bases, with 15 bases between them. In DNA, the CDR3 is TGTGCCAGCAGCTTATTAGGGGGACCGTCAGGAAACACCATATATTTT. Translating it yields CASSLLGGPSGNTIYF.

V usage is TRBV28 and J usage is TRBJ1-2, with 12 positions matching TRBD1. The CDR3 totals 15 residues. After removal of 4 bases from V and 6 bases from J, the junction contained 6 bases not matched to a gene. Per germline, CDR1 MDHEN and CDR2 SYDVKM. CDR3 nucleotide sequence: TGTGCCAGCAGTTCGGGACAGGGGGCCCCGGATGGCTACACCTTC. It codes for CASSSGQGAPDGYTF.